These 32 T cell receptor beta chains originate from one sample sequenced in a study of PD-1 blockade in mismatch repair-deficient tumors. This table comes from immunoSEQ multiplex PCR, and its TCRdb copy is limited to in-frame clones, with some not included. This sample has about 68,000 clones, with 60% to 80% found just once. Sequencing used peripheral blood, obtained 2 weeks after starting pembrolizumab. These receptors all stem from an adult with mismatch repair-deficient cancer.

The V and J genes are TRBV30 and TRBJ1-1, with D maybe TRBD1 (5 bases). V lost 1 base, J lost 1 base, and 10 bases lay in between. CDR3 size: 14 residues. CDR1 is GTSNPN and CDR2 is SVGIG in the germline V gene (reference sequence). DNA for the CDR3: TGTGCCTGGAGTGGATTGACAGAGAACACTGAAGCTTTCTTT. This gives the protein CAWSGLTENTEAFF.

Only one count was recorded for this clone. The rearrangement joins TRBV27 to TRBJ2-6, with 7 bases aligning to TRBD2. After removal of 3 bases from V and 0 bases from J, the junction contained 2 bases not matched to a gene. Germline loops: CDR1 MNHEY, CDR2 SMNVEV (reference sequence). The CDR3 is 16 residues long. The CDR3 sequence: CASSLGGISGANVLTF. CDR3 sequence (DNA): TGTGCCAGCAGTTTGGGGGGGATCTCTGGGGCCAACGTCCTGACTTTC.

The genes are TRBV11-2 and TRBJ2-3; D unclear. The germline gives CDR1 SGHAT, CDR2 FQNNGV. CDR3 length: 14 amino acids. The ends were cut back, 9 bases at V and 0 bases at J, with 13 bases in the middle. Written as DNA, the CDR3 is TGTGCCAGTCCCCCGACAAGCAGCACAGATACGCAGTATTTT. Translation gives CASPPTSSTDTQYF.

This clone was picked up one time. This chain connects TRBV5-3 to TRBJ1-1; 9 nucleotides agree with TRBD1. TRBV5-3 is noted as an ORF with a role that remains uncertain. The CDR3 is made up of 17 amino acids. The junction had 12 bases not matched to a gene; V was cut back by 4 bases and J by 2 bases. Written as DNA, the CDR3 is TGTGCCAGAAGCGCCAGCCGGGACAGGGACCCTAACACTGAAGCTTTCTTT. Its protein product is CARSASRDRDPNTEAFF.

The J gene is TRBJ2-3, the V gene TRBV5-6, with TRBD2 identical over 10 bases. This CDR3 region has 16 residues. Germline CDR1 SGHDT, CDR2 YYEEEE. The junction had 9 bases not matched to a gene; V was cut back by 5 bases and J by 3 bases. As DNA, the CDR3 is TGTGCCAGCAGTTCCCCTCCTAGCGGGAGTACAGATACGCAGTATTTT. Protein sequence: CASSSPPSGSTDTQYF.

The gene calls are TRBV4-1 and TRBJ1-1, with 10 bases identical to TRBD1. Trimming cost V 1 base and J 3 bases; bases outside gene matches: 5. CDR1 MGHRA and CDR2 YSYEKL come from the germline V gene. The CDR3 is made up of 16 amino acids. As DNA, the CDR3 is TGCGCCAGCAGCCAAGGACAGGGGGCGAGGGACACTGAAGCTTTCTTT. This translates into CASSQGQGARDTEAFF.

The J gene is TRBJ1-1, the V gene TRBV6-6; TRBD1 matches 7 bases. Germline trimming cut 0 bases from V and 4 bases from J; bases unmatched to any gene: 5. The CDR3 extends over 15 amino acids. Germline CDR1 is MNHNY and CDR2 is SVGAGI (reference sequence). The CDR3 reads CASSYSFRGSTEAFF. Here the CDR3 DNA reads TGTGCCAGCAGTTACTCGTTCAGGGGGTCCACTGAAGCTTTCTTT.

This chain links TRBV25-1 with TRBJ2-1, with D perhaps matching TRBD1 or TRBD2 (5 bases each). Germline V gene sequence: CDR1 MGHDK, CDR2 SYGVNS. V lost 10 bases, J lost 14 bases, and 24 bases lay in between. The CDR3 consists of 13 residues. DNA of the CDR3: TGTGCCACCTCTACCCAGGGTTGGGGGAATGAGTTCTTC. Protein product: CATSTQGWGNEFF. The whole variable domain, filled in from reference TRBV25-1 and TRBJ2-1, reads EADIYQTPRYLVIGTGKKITLECSQTMGHDKMYWYQQDPGMELHLIHYSYGVNSTEKGDLSSESTVSRIRTEHFPLTLESARPSHTSQYLCATSTQGWGNEFFGPGTRLTVL.

The V gene is TRBV5-8, the J gene TRBJ1-2; maybe TRBD1 (5 bases). Trimming took 4 bases from V and 3 from J, leaving 13 bases between them. Germline CDR1 reads SGHTS; CDR2 reads YDEGEE. This CDR3 spans 14 amino acids. CDR3 coding DNA: TGTGCCAGCAGCCCCATAAAGGGACACTATGGCTACACCTTC. It specifies CASSPIKGHYGYTF.

The gene calls are TRBV29-1 and TRBJ2-7, with 8 nucleotides matching TRBD1. The CDR3 is 12 amino acids. Germline values: CDR1 SQVTM, CDR2 ANQGSEA. V lost 7 bases to trimming and J lost 2 bases; unmatched junction nucleotides: 4. DNA of the CDR3: TGCAGCGCCTTGGACAGGGCCTACGAGCAGTACTTC. Its protein is CSALDRAYEQYF.

This clone came up once. The chain recombines TRBV7-2 with TRBJ2-7, with 14 bases fitting TRBD2. The CDR3 totals 17 residues. Germline CDR1 is SGHTA and CDR2 is FQGNSA. V lost 3 bases to trimming and J lost 0 bases; unmatched junction nucleotides: 4. The CDR3 DNA follows: TGTGCCAGCAGCTTGGGACTAGCGGGAGTGGGCTCCTACGAGCAGTACTTC. Translating gives CASSLGLAGVGSYEQYF.

The rearrangement joins TRBV30 to TRBJ2-1; 11 bases fit TRBD2. The germline gives CDR1 GTSNPN, CDR2 SVGIG (reference sequence). This CDR3 is 17 amino acids long. With V trimmed by 1 base and J by 9 bases, 14 bases remained unmatched. In nucleotides, the CDR3 is TGTGCCTGGAGTGAGGGGCCTAGCGGGAGGACTCCGGGTGAGCAGTTCTTC. Translation: CAWSEGPSGRTPGEQFF.

The J gene is TRBJ2-7, the V gene TRBV5-1; D perhaps matches TRBD1 (5 bases). This CDR3 is built from 12 residues. The germline CDR1 and CDR2 sequences are SGHRS and YFSETQ. Deletions cut 1 base from V and 6 bases from J, with 8 bases between. CDR3 nucleotide sequence: TGCGCCAGCAGCTTGACAGGTTCCGAGCAGTACTTC. This gives the protein CASSLTGSEQYF.

The V call is TRBV27, the J call TRBJ2-7, with a tentative D call TRBD2 (6 bases). The CDR3 extends over 15 amino acids. V gave up 6 bases and J gave up 0 bases, with 15 bases separating them. Looked up from germline, CDR1 is MNHEY and CDR2 is SMNVEV (reference sequence). The CDR3 bases are TGTGCCAGCAGACCCGGCGGGGCGAGCTCCTACGAGCAGTACTTC. It encodes CASRPGGASSYEQYF.

J is TRBJ2-1 and V is TRBV6-1, with D possibly matching TRBD1 (7 bases). This CDR3 has 15 residues. Germline CDR1 is MNHNS and CDR2 is SASEGT. Trimming removed 8 bases from V and 0 bases from J, with 14 bases in between. CDR3 DNA sequence: TGTGCCAGCCTACAGGGGAGGACCTCCTACAATGAGCAGTTCTTC. This codes for CASLQGRTSYNEQFF.

The J gene is TRBJ2-1, the V gene TRBV4-3, with D possibly called TRBD1 or TRBD2 (5 bases each). V shed 5 bases and J shed 6 bases, with 14 bases lying between them. Germline CDR1 reads LGHNA; CDR2 reads YSLEER. This CDR3 contains 14 residues. The chain's CDR3 is CASSAAGTINEQFF. CDR3 sequence (DNA): TGCGCCAGCAGCGCTGCAGGGACCATCAATGAGCAGTTCTTC.

J is TRBJ1-2 and V is TRBV9, with D tentatively TRBD1 (5 bases). The CDR3 covers 15 residues. V was cut by 2 bases and J by 2 bases, with 13 bases left in between. CDR1 SGDLS and CDR2 YYNGEE come from the germline V gene. The CDR3 here is CASSVGGTVNYGYTF. Written as DNA, the CDR3 is TGTGCCAGCAGCGTTGGAGGGACCGTAAACTATGGCTACACCTTC.

This clone was counted once. This chain uses TRBV30 with TRBJ1-1; the D gene is possibly TRBD1 (5 bases). V was cut by 0 bases and J by 0 bases, with 11 bases left in between. Germline V gives CDR1 GTSNPN, CDR2 SVGIG (reference sequence). There are 15 residues in the CDR3. The CDR3 DNA is TGTGCCTGGAGTGTGGGACCAAATTTGAACACTGAAGCTTTCTTT. Its translation: CAWSVGPNLNTEAFF.

The V gene is TRBV7-2, the J gene TRBJ1-5, with D tentatively TRBD1 (5 bases). CDR1 and CDR2 (germline): SGHTA, FQGNSA. The CDR3 has 15 residues. The ends were cut back, 7 bases at V and 4 bases at J, with 17 bases in the middle. DNA of the CDR3: TGTGCCAGCACCCTGGGGGGGGGAAGGAATCAGCCCCAGCATTTT. It encodes CASTLGGGRNQPQHF.

CDR3 region: CASSQYVSSTGELFF. Here the CDR3 DNA reads TGTGCCAGCAGTCAATACGTTTCCAGCACCGGGGAGCTGTTTTTT. The chain links TRBV6-5 to TRBJ2-2; no clear D gene. The CDR3 spans 15 residues. Trimming stripped 5 bases from V and 4 bases from J, with 14 bases between. Germline V CDR1 and CDR2: MNHEY, SVGAGI.

This clone turned up a few times. The gene calls are TRBV11-2 and TRBJ1-2; D not certain. V dropped 0 bases and J dropped 2 bases, with 7 bases sitting between them. Per the germline V gene, CDR1 is SGHAT and CDR2 is FQNNGV. CDR3 size: 14 residues. CDR3: CASSLEPTNYGYTF. The DNA of the CDR3 is TGTGCCAGCAGCTTAGAGCCGACCAACTATGGCTACACCTTC.

The rearrangement links TRBV10-3 to TRBJ2-1, with D maybe TRBD2 (5 bases). CDR1 is ENHRY, CDR2 SYGVKD, per germline. The CDR3 spans 12 residues. V lost 4 bases and J lost 6, with 7 bases in between. The CDR3 DNA reads as TGTGCCATCAGTGGGAGCGGCAATGAGCAGTTCTTC. As protein: CAISGSGNEQFF.

The chain joins TRBV10-2 to TRBJ2-1, with 8 positions matching TRBD2. Germline V gene sequence: CDR1 WSHSY, CDR2 SAAADI. Trimming cost V 6 bases and J 2 bases; bases outside gene matches: 6. This CDR3 comprises 15 residues. For the CDR3, the DNA is TGCGCCAGCAGCGAATTAGCGGGAACCTACAATGAGCAGTTCTTC. This gives the protein CASSELAGTYNEQFF.

The V and J genes are TRBV4-1 and TRBJ1-1; D unresolved. V was shortened by 1 base and J by 8 bases, with 11 bases between the two germline ends. Germline CDR1 is MGHRA and CDR2 is YSYEKL. The CDR3 spans 13 residues. In nucleotides, the CDR3 is TGCGCCAGCAGCCAAGCGTGGCAGCTCGAAGCTTTCTTT. It translates to CASSQAWQLEAFF.

V is TRBV2 and J is TRBJ2-1; D gene ambiguous. CDR3 size: 14 residues. V gave up 6 bases and J gave up 4 bases, with 13 bases separating them. The V gene's germline CDR1 is SNHLY and CDR2 FYNNEI. CDR3 DNA: TGTGCCAGCAGAGTCGCAGAGGAGTACAATGAGCAGTTCTTC. This encodes CASRVAEEYNEQFF.

The chain couples TRBV4-1 to TRBJ1-5; no clear D gene. The CDR3 totals 13 residues. Germline assignment: CDR1 MGHRA and CDR2 YSYEKL. V lost 0 bases to trimming and J lost 6 bases, with 6 bases between them. DNA for the CDR3: TGCGCCAGCAGCCAAGAGGGGTTTCAGCCCCAGCATTTT. Translated, it gives CASSQEGFQPQHF.

V and J are TRBV21-1 and TRBJ2-7. TRBV21-1 is reported as a pseudogene. The CDR3 loop spans 8 amino acids. DNA for the CDR3: TGTGCCAGGGGGGAGCAGTACTTC. This encodes CARGEQYF.

The table lists this clone with a count of one. The chain uses TRBV7-3 and TRBJ1-1; D may be TRBD1 (5 bases). Germline CDR1 SGHTA, CDR2 FQGTGA. The CDR3 covers 13 residues. V lost 5 bases and J 5 bases, leaving 12 bases between the germline ends. CDR3 in amino acids: CASSEGPLTEAFF. For the CDR3, the DNA is TGTGCCAGCAGCGAGGGACCGTTGACTGAAGCTTTCTTT.

This clone was detected once. The chain couples TRBV6-1 to TRBJ2-7, with D possibly called TRBD1 or TRBD2 (5 bases each). Trimming removed 2 bases at V and 6 bases at J, with 20 bases between. The CDR3 consists of 16 residues. Germline V gives CDR1 MNHNS, CDR2 SASEGT. CDR3 loop: CASSETDWGAATEQYF. The CDR3 DNA follows: TGTGCCAGCAGTGAAACGGACTGGGGCGCGGCCACCGAGCAGTACTTC.

This rearrangement joins TRBV9 to TRBJ2-3, with TRBD2 identical over 7 bases. Unmatched junction bases numbered 17, after V lost 3 bases and J lost 4 bases. CDR3 length equals 18 residues. The germline V gene has CDR1 SGDLS and CDR2 YYNGEE. The CDR3 DNA follows: TGTGCCAGCAGCGCCCCGACTTCTTTGGGGAGGGCAGCAGATACGCAGTATTTT. It translates to CASSAPTSLGRAADTQYF.

The V gene is TRBV9, the J gene TRBJ1-3, with unresolved D. The CDR3 runs 16 residues. Trimming took off 4 bases at V and 0 bases at J, with 14 bases between the two ends. CDR1 and CDR2 from the germline V gene are SGDLS and YYNGEE. CDR3 residues: CASSSREPSSGNTIYF. In nucleotides, the CDR3 is TGTGCCAGCAGCTCAAGAGAACCGAGCTCTGGAAACACCATATATTTT.

In its sample, this clone was seen many times. The rearrangement joins TRBV7-2 to TRBJ2-3; D is undetermined. Trimming shortened V by 1 base and J by 5 bases, and 10 bases separated the two germline ends. Germline CDR1 SGHTA, CDR2 FQGNSA. This CDR3 spans 14 amino acids. This chain's CDR3 is CASSLGLVGDTQYF. CDR3 nucleotide sequence: TGTGCCAGCAGCTTAGGTTTAGTTGGAGATACGCAGTATTTT.